Following are 12 T cell receptor beta chains from one sample sequenced in a study of tissue T cells after allogeneic stem cell transplantation. Repertoires were generated with immunoSEQ multiplex PCR, while TCRdb's copy carries only in-frame clones and drops some. The profile shows 20,000 to 25,000 clones, approximately 72% of them singletons. The sequencing sample was made of spleen. Every receptor here comes from a female BALB/c mouse in good health. The strain's MHC haplotype is H2-d.

With respect to this clone: Gene names are the mouse ones. The CDR3 spells CASSLELTGGYEQYF. CDR3 DNA (partial): TGTGCAAGCAGCTTAGAGCTGACTGGGGGCTATGAACAGTAC. V is TRBV16 and J is TRBJ2-7; TRBD2 aligns across 9 bases. From the germline J gene comes the end of the CDR3, since the read stops 1 residue before it. Germline CDR1 is SGHSA and CDR2 is FRNQAP. The CDR3 contains 15 residues. V shed 0 bases and J 3 bases; nucleotides not matched to a gene: 3.

Comments on this clone: Gene names denote mouse genes. The sequenced fragment ends 1 residue before the CDR3 boundary, so the rest is inferred from the germline J gene. The chain links TRBV13-3 to TRBJ2-4; maybe TRBD2 (6 bases). V lost 3 bases, J lost 3 bases, and 8 bases lay in between. The CDR3 is 13 amino acids. CDR1 NNHDY and CDR2 SYVADS come from the germline V gene. CDR3 DNA (partial): TGTGCCAGCAGTGGACTGGAGCAAAACACCTTGTAC. Its translation is CASSGLEQNTLY. The whole CDR3 reads CASSGLEQNTLYF.

Of note for this clone: The genes are named according to mouse. The read stops 1 residue short of the end of the CDR3; the missing end is completed from the germline J gene. Additional DNA sequences in this sample encode the identical CDR3. This chain connects TRBV1 to TRBJ2-1; D not resolved. CDR3 size: 13 residues. The V gene lost 0 bases and the J gene lost 4 bases, with 4 bases spanning the gap. CDR1 and CDR2 (germline): NSQYPW, LRSPGD (reference sequence). This CDR3 is CTCSAEGYAEQFF. The sequenced part of the CDR3 DNA is TGCACCTGCAGTGCAGAAGGTTATGCTGAGCAGTTC.

This clone showed up just a few times. Mouse germline and gene names are used. The read ends 1 residue early relative to the CDR3; the germline J gene fills the gap. This chain connects TRBV13-1 to TRBJ1-4; perhaps TRBD1 as D (6 bases). CDR3 length: 14 residues. Between the trimmed V and J ends, which lost 0 bases and 4 bases, there was a span of 7 bases. Germline CDR1 reads NSHNY; CDR2 reads SYGAGN. The CDR3 DNA, read in part, is TGTGCCAGCAGTGATGTAGGGGGCAACGAAAGATTATTT. This sequence encodes CASSDVGGNERLF. The CDR3 in its entirety is CASSDVGGNERLFF.

Comments on this clone: The gene names given are mouse names. The read terminates 1 residue before the CDR3 end, so the remaining end is supplied by the germline J gene. The rearrangement uses TRBV13-2 and TRBJ2-4, with 11 bases that match TRBD2. The CDR3 is 13 residues long. After removal of 4 bases from V and 6 bases from J, the junction contained 1 base not matched to a gene. CDR1 and CDR2 from the germline V gene are NNHNN and SYGAGS (reference sequence). CDR3 sequence: CASGWDWGNTLYF. The CDR3 DNA, read in part, is TGTGCCAGCGGTTGGGACTGGGGGAACACCTTGTAC.

As concerns this clone: All gene names here are mouse names. The sequenced fragment ends 1 residue before the CDR3 boundary, so the rest is inferred from the germline J gene. The chain recombines TRBV24 with TRBJ2-7; a weak D match, TRBD1 (6 bases). CDR1 KGHTA and CDR2 FRNEEI come from the germline V gene. Trimming took 10 bases from V and 0 from J, leaving 10 bases between them. This CDR3 is 12 amino acids long. CDR3 residues: CANSTGSYEQYF. The CDR3 bases that were read are TGTGCCAACTCGACAGGCTCCTATGAACAGTAC.

As to this clone: Gene names denote mouse genes. The CDR3 end lies 1 residue beyond the end of the read and is filled in from the germline J gene. The chain employs TRBV13-1 and TRBJ1-6; 7 bases are a match to TRBD1. TRBJ1-6 qualifies as an ORF whose function is uncertain. CDR1 and CDR2 from the germline V gene are NSHNY and SYGAGN. The CDR3 loop spans 15 amino acids. J gave up 3 bases and V 2 bases, and 2 bases lay outside the gene matches. The sequenced CDR3 bases are TGTGCCAGCAGTGAGACAGGGTTCTATAATTCGCCCCTCTAC. Residues: CASSETGFYNSPLY. The CDR3 in full is CASSETGFYNSPLYF.

Comment on this clone: Any gene name here is a mouse gene name. The read is 1 residue too short to cover the CDR3 end, so that end is filled in from the germline J gene. This sequence joins TRBV19 and TRBJ1-5; TRBD1 aligns across 7 bases. This CDR3 comprises 13 residues. The junction had 4 bases not matched to a gene; V was cut back by 7 bases and J by 3 bases. Germline assignment: CDR1 FNHDT and CDR2 SITEND (reference sequence). The CDR3 DNA, read in part, is TGTGCCAGCGGTACAGGGGTCAACCAGGCTCCGCTT. As protein: CASGTGVNQAPL. The complete CDR3 protein is CASGTGVNQAPLF.

Comments on this clone: The gene names given are mouse names. Coverage ceases 1 residue before the CDR3 finishes, and the germline J gene fills in the end. The rearrangement links TRBV2 to TRBJ2-1; possibly TRBD1 or TRBD2 for D (5 bases each). The CDR3 extends over 14 amino acids. In germline, CDR1 is LGHNA, CDR2 YSYQKL. V lost 1 base, J lost 1 base, and 5 bases lay in between. CDR3 bases read: TGTGCCAGCAGCCAAGGGGACAACTATGCTGAGCAGTTC. It specifies CASSQGDNYAEQF. The full CDR3 sequence reads CASSQGDNYAEQFF.

A remark on this clone: Mouse gene names and germline throughout. The CDR3 end falls 1 residue outside the read, so it is completed with the germline J gene. This sequence joins TRBV31 and TRBJ1-6, with TRBD1 as a possible D gene (5 bases). TRBJ1-6 is filed as an ORF, its function uncertain. Per the germline V gene, CDR1 is GKSSPN and CDR2 is SITVG. This CDR3 comprises 14 residues. Trimming removed 3 bases at V and 5 bases at J, with 11 bases between. CDR3 loop: CAWSLTGDNSPLYF. The sequenced CDR3 bases are TGTGCCTGGAGCCTAACAGGCGATAATTCGCCCCTCTAC.

Concerning this clone itself: Gene names refer to mouse genes. The observed sequence ends 1 residue before the CDR3 terminus, with the missing tail filled in from the germline J gene. The chain is built from TRBV13-1 and TRBJ2-7; D is tentatively TRBD1 or TRBD2 (6 bases each). CDR1 and CDR2 (germline): NSHNY, SYGAGN. CDR3 size: 15 residues. V was clipped by 0 bases and J by 0 bases, with 10 bases between them. CDR3 loop: CASSDVGGTSYEQYF. The CDR3 bases that were read are TGTGCCAGCAGTGATGTTGGGGGCACCTCCTATGAACAGTAC.

As regards this clone: Germline and genes here are mouse. With the read ending 1 residue before the CDR3 end, the germline J gene is used to fill in that end. This sequence joins TRBV26 and TRBJ1-4; TRBD1 matches at 8 bases. CDR1 KGHPV and CDR2 FQNQEV come from the germline V gene (reference sequence). The V gene end was trimmed by 5 bases and the J gene end by 2 bases; junction bases not matched to a gene: 4. The CDR3 consists of 15 residues. CDR3 sequence: CASSFRQGSNERLFF. CDR3 bases read: TGTGCCAGCAGTTTCCGACAGGGGTCCAACGAAAGATTATTT.